These T cell receptor beta chains were read from a single sample in a study of T-cell memory formation after mild COVID-19. TCRdb recomputed calls from the 5' RACE reads with MiXCR, one row per CDR3 protein. This table has approximately 400,000 distinct CDR3 sequences, around 17% appearing once. Sequencing was performed on PBMCs or a T cell subset sorted from them (not recorded which). The origin of the receptors is a man between 18 and 29 years old who had mild COVID-19 (a few samples of this study predate the infection). Cell type and time point are not known. Each CDR3 is given with its conserved first and last residue. A D gene is named only where the DNA matches it firmly. Size is stated for part of the rows, as once, few or many counts, or as a class when the clone is expanded.

j_gene | v_gene | d_gene | abundance | len | CDR3aa | CDR3nt
TRBJ2-6 | TRBV6-2/TRBV6-3 | NA | NA | 15 | CASSYVLSGANVLTF | TGTGCCAGCAGTTACGTGCTCTCTGGGGCCAACGTCCTGACTTTC
TRBJ2-3 | TRBV2 | TRBD2 | NA | 15 | CASLRTSYSTDTQYF | TGTGCCAGCCTGAGGACTAGCTATAGCACAGATACGCAGTATTTT
TRBJ2-2 | TRBV29-1 | NA | few | 14 | CSVDPGFNTGELFF | TGCAGCGTTGACCCAGGTTTTAACACCGGGGAGCTGTTTTTT
TRBJ1-1 | TRBV27 | NA | NA | 14 | CASSLSVANTEAFF | TGTGCCAGCAGTTTATCGGTCGCGAACACTGAAGCTTTCTTT
TRBJ2-5 | TRBV4-2 | TRBD2 | few | 15 | CASSLSGTSEETQYF | TGTGCCAGCAGCCTCTCCGGGACTAGCGAAGAGACCCAGTACTTC
TRBJ2-3 | TRBV28 | TRBD2 | NA | 15 | CAARSGGAGTDTQYF | TGTGCCGCCCGCAGCGGGGGGGCGGGAACAGATACGCAGTATTTT
TRBJ2-3 | TRBV7-6 | NA | few | 17 | CASSLDIGKIGTDTQYF | TGTGCCAGCAGCTTAGACATCGGGAAGATCGGCACAGATACGCAGTATTTT
TRBJ1-2 | TRBV29-1 | NA | NA | 10 | CSVPVYGYTF | TGCAGCGTCCCGGTCTATGGCTACACCTTC
TRBJ2-1 | TRBV7-9 | TRBD2 | few | 14 | CASSREGRSGEWFF | TGTGCCAGCAGCAGGGAGGGTCGCTCGGGGGAGTGGTTCTTC
TRBJ1-1 | TRBV4-1 | NA | few | 13 | CASSQLGRAEAFF | TGCGCCAGCAGCCAGTTAGGAAGGGCTGAAGCTTTCTTT
TRBJ1-2 | TRBV7-6 | NA | NA | 16 | CASSSAGTTYSGGYTF | TGTGCCAGCAGCTCCGCCGGGACAACCTACTCGGGTGGCTACACCTTC
TRBJ1-5 | TRBV3-1 | NA | few | 17 | CASSPSMGAGWNQPQHF | TGTGCCAGCAGCCCCAGCATGGGGGCAGGATGGAATCAGCCCCAGCATTTT
TRBJ2-3 | TRBV5-1 | NA | NA | 12 | CASSLTVETQYF | TGTGCCAGCAGTTTGACTGTGGAGACGCAGTATTTT
TRBJ2-1 | TRBV5-1 | NA | NA | 16 | CASSSPGPRSYNEQFF | TGCGCCAGCAGCTCCCCGGGACCTCGCTCCTACAATGAGCAGTTCTTC
TRBJ2-1 | TRBV7-3 | NA | few | 14 | CASSTNSPYNEQFF | TGTGCCAGCAGTACCAACTCGCCTTACAATGAGCAGTTCTTC
TRBJ2-2 | TRBV5-1 | NA | many | 14 | CASSLGRNTGELFF | TGCGCCAGCAGCTTGGGCAGGAACACCGGGGAGCTGTTTTTT
TRBJ2-5 | TRBV29-1 | NA | NA | 12 | CSVEISPETQYF | TGCAGCGTTGAGATCAGTCCCGAGACCCAGTACTTC
TRBJ1-2 | TRBV4-1 | TRBD1 | few | 16 | CASSHPGQGNIYGYTF | TGCGCCAGCAGCCATCCAGGACAGGGTAATATCTATGGCTACACCTTC
TRBJ2-5 | TRBV6-2/TRBV6-3 | TRBD2 | NA | 17 | CASSYPLPSGAKETQYF | TGTGCCAGCAGTTACCCCCTCCCTAGCGGGGCCAAGGAGACCCAGTACTTC
TRBJ2-1 | TRBV10-3 | TRBD2 | few | 16 | CAIRSTPAGGDNEQFF | TGTGCCATCAGATCGACTCCAGCGGGGGGTGACAATGAGCAGTTCTTC
TRBJ1-6 | TRBV18 | NA | few | 14 | CASSPTSGDSPLHF | TGTGCCAGCTCACCAACGAGTGGGGATTCACCCCTCCACTTT
TRBJ2-5 | TRBV4-1 | NA | few | 16 | CASSQGLGRMAETQYF | TGCGCCAGCAGCCAGGGTTTGGGGAGAATGGCGGAGACCCAGTACTTC
TRBJ2-5 | TRBV5-1 | NA | few | 13 | CASEKGDGETQYF | TGCGCCAGCGAGAAGGGAGATGGTGAGACCCAGTACTTC
TRBJ1-6 | TRBV7-9 | NA | many | 14 | CASSLEGANSPLHF | TGTGCCAGCAGCTTAGAGGGCGCTAATTCACCCCTCCACTTT
TRBJ2-1 | TRBV7-2 | NA | many | 15 | CASSLGAGTYNEQFF | TGTGCCAGCAGCTTAGGAGCGGGGACATACAATGAGCAGTTCTTC
TRBJ2-3 | TRBV6-5 | NA | few | 17 | CASSSSSGDWGTDTQYF | TGTGCCAGCAGTTCCTCCTCGGGGGATTGGGGCACAGATACGCAGTATTTT
TRBJ2-5 | TRBV11-2 | NA | NA | 14 | CASSLDSPTETQYF | TGTGCCAGCAGCTTAGATTCCCCAACAGAGACCCAGTACTTC
TRBJ1-2 | TRBV7-2 | TRBD1 | few | 16 | CASSLGGQGFAYGYTF | TGTGCCAGCAGCTTAGGGGGACAGGGCTTTGCCTATGGCTACACCTTC
TRBJ1-1 | TRBV6-2/TRBV6-3 | TRBD1 | few | 13 | CASTPAATGSTFF | TGTGCCAGCACCCCAGCTGCGACAGGGAGCACTTTCTTT
TRBJ2-1 | TRBV11-2 | NA | NA | 16 | CASSTGWGSSYNEQFF | TGTGCCAGCAGTACAGGTTGGGGGTCCTCCTACAATGAGCAGTTCTTC
TRBJ2-2 | TRBV5-6 | NA | NA | 17 | CASSSGDTSRGGGELFF | TGTGCCAGCAGCTCGGGGGACACTAGCCGAGGAGGCGGGGAGCTGTTTTTT
TRBJ2-7 | TRBV5-4 | TRBD1 | NA | 16 | CASSPTSDRVIYEQYF | TGTGCCAGCAGCCCTACTTCGGACAGGGTTATCTACGAGCAGTACTTC
TRBJ1-1 | TRBV6-2/TRBV6-3 | NA | few | 15 | CASSYSKRGNTEAFF | TGTGCCAGCAGTTACTCGAAGAGAGGGAACACTGAAGCTTTCTTT
TRBJ1-2 | TRBV6-4 | NA | many | 16 | CASSDSFPRGFDGYTF | TGTGCCAGCAGTGACTCGTTTCCCCGGGGATTTGATGGCTACACCTTC
TRBJ2-2 | TRBV28 | NA | few | 13 | CASSLPHTGELFF | TGTGCCAGCAGTTTACCCCACACCGGGGAGCTGTTTTTT
TRBJ1-4 | TRBV27 | NA | NA | 14 | CASSLDPAVRKLFF | TGTGCCAGCAGTTTGGACCCCGCCGTTAGAAAACTGTTTTTT
TRBJ2-3 | TRBV28 | TRBD2 | few | 15 | CASTRLAGYTDTQYF | TGTGCCAGCACCCGACTAGCGGGCTACACAGATACGCAGTATTTT
TRBJ2-3 | TRBV20-1 | NA | few | 16 | CSARDSALSSTDTQYF | TGCAGTGCTAGAGATTCCGCTCTTTCTAGCACAGATACGCAGTATTTT
TRBJ1-1 | TRBV7-2 | NA | NA | 15 | CASSPFLGSNTEAFF | TGTGCCAGCAGCCCCTTTCTGGGATCTAACACTGAAGCTTTCTTT
TRBJ1-3 | TRBV12-3/TRBV12-4 | NA | few | 13 | CASSLLIRNTIYF | TGTGCCAGCAGTCTATTGATCCGGAACACCATATATTTT
TRBJ2-1 | TRBV7-3 | NA | NA | 14 | CASSLNGGRSEQFF | TGTGCCAGCAGCTTAAACGGGGGTAGGAGTGAGCAGTTCTTC
TRBJ1-4 | TRBV7-9 | TRBD1 | few | 16 | CASSSHPTGPNEKLFF | TGTGCCAGCAGCTCCCACCCGACAGGGCCTAATGAAAAACTGTTTTTT
TRBJ2-1 | TRBV9 | TRBD2 | NA | 14 | CASSVGAGYNEQFF | TGTGCCAGCAGCGTAGGAGCGGGGTACAATGAGCAGTTCTTC
TRBJ1-1 | TRBV20-1 | NA | NA | 16 | CSARGPSLEMNTEAFF | TGCAGTGCTAGAGGGCCGAGTCTTGAGATGAACACTGAAGCTTTCTTT
TRBJ2-7 | TRBV5-1 | NA | NA | 13 | CASSLDARYEQYF | TGCGCCAGCAGCTTGGATGCCAGGTACGAGCAGTACTTC
TRBJ1-5 | TRBV5-5 | TRBD1 | once | 16 | CASSPGQDSSNQPHHF | TGTGCCAGCAGCCCGGGACAGGACAGCAGCAATCAGCCCCATCATTTT
TRBJ2-3 | TRBV4-2 | NA | few | 18 | CASSQDMGRAVPGDTQYF | TGTGCCAGCAGCCAAGATATGGGTAGAGCGGTGCCCGGAGATACGCAGTATTTT
TRBJ2-5 | TRBV7-2 | NA | few | 14 | CASSLGRDGETQYF | TGTGCCAGCAGCTTAGGGCGGGACGGAGAGACCCAGTACTTC